The 2 T cell receptor beta chains below come from one sample, sequenced in a study of control samples from healthy donors and cancer patients. The assay was immunoSEQ multiplex PCR, and TCRdb's table has in-frame clones only and misses some. The sample lists some 130,000 clones, about 92% occurring once. Source material: PBMCs. These TCRs come from a man aged 45 to 65 with head and neck cancer.

The chain couples TRBV30 to TRBJ1-5, with a possible D match to TRBD1 (5 bases). The CDR3 runs to 14 residues. In germline, CDR1 is GTSNPN, CDR2 SVGIG (reference sequence). With 0 bases removed from V and 7 bases from J, the gap between germline ends came to 13 bases. CDR3 in amino acids: CAWSVSPGGQPQHF. The CDR3 DNA reads as TGTGCCTGGAGTGTGAGCCCGGGGGGACAGCCCCAGCATTTT.

V usage is TRBV12-3 or TRBV12-4 and J usage is TRBJ1-1; D uncertain. CDR3 length equals 12 residues. Between the trimmed V and J ends, which lost 1 base and 4 bases, there was a span of 4 bases. Here the CDR3 DNA reads TGTGCCAGCAGTTTAGGGGCCACTGAAGCTTTCTTT. The encoded protein is CASSLGATEAFF.